The 24 T cell receptor beta chains reported below all come from one sample, sequenced in a study of CD8 T cells in ankylosing spondylitis. Points from the study as a whole: Made up of about eight highly homologous variants, a TCR beta motif appeared characteristic of ankylosing spondylitis blood.

Antigens of these TCRs are unknown. TCRdb ran MiXCR on the 5' RACE reads and lists one entry per CDR3 protein. The table shows about 480,000 distinct CDR3 sequences, with 15% to 20% occurring only once. The sample comprised blood, either unsorted or a sorted T cell fraction (not recorded which). These receptors were collected from a male donor with ankylosing spondylitis.

As concerns this clonotype: This may arise from a read error, as a much more abundant clone is one base away. The CDR3 DNA is TGCGCCAGCAGCCAAGAGGGGATTGGGGCCAACGTCCTGACTTTC. This sequence encodes CASSQEGIGANVLTF. The gene calls are TRBV4-3 and TRBJ2-6; the D is unclear. The V and J ends lost 0 bases and 3 bases respectively, with 6 bases between them. The CDR3 has 15 residues. Germline lookup yields CDR1 LGHNA and CDR2 YSLEER.

This clonotype was detected a few times. The chain links TRBV6-1 to TRBJ2-5; TRBD2 agrees at 9 bases. The CDR3 length is 19 residues. Germline lookup yields CDR1 MNHNS and CDR2 SASEGT. Trimming removed 1 base from V and 3 bases from J; junction bases left unmatched: 15. CDR3 sequence: CASSEDVSGAGGDKETQYF. DNA of the CDR3: TGTGCCAGCAGTGAAGATGTCTCAGGCGCGGGGGGGGACAAAGAGACCCAGTACTTC.

This rearrangement joins TRBV4-1 to TRBJ1-4; D possibly corresponds to TRBD1 (5 bases). Trimming shortened V by 1 base and J by 7 bases, and 16 bases separated the two germline ends. This CDR3 has 16 residues. The germline V gene encodes CDR1 MGHRA and CDR2 YSYEKL. The CDR3 is CASSQGSKGQSEKLFF. The CDR3 bases are TGCGCCAGCAGCCAAGGTTCAAAGGGGCAGAGTGAAAAACTGTTTTTT.

Many counts were recorded for this clonotype. One end of the junction does not line up with germline, which may come from a read error. The chain has TRBV5-6 and TRBJ2-7; 9 positions match TRBD1. CDR3 length equals 14 residues. Germline CDR1 and CDR2: SGHDT and YYEEEE. CDR3 in amino acids: CASTLITGGVEQYF. The CDR3 DNA reads as TGTGCCAGCACCTTGATCACAGGGGGCGTCGAGCAGTACTTC.

This clonotype was seen more than once but under ten times. The chain employs TRBV7-3 and TRBJ2-7; D is unclear. The length of the CDR3 is 13 residues. Deletions cut 4 bases from V and 3 bases from J, with 10 bases between. Germline CDR1 and CDR2: SGHTA and FQGTGA. CDR3 sequence (DNA): TGTGCCAGCAGCTCAGGAGCCAGCTACGAGCAGTACTTC. Translated: CASSSGASYEQYF.

The chain combines TRBV14 with TRBJ1-1; D not certain. The CDR3 has 16 residues. Germline CDR1 reads SGHDN; CDR2 reads FVKESK. The germline V and J ends were trimmed by 0 bases and 1 base, with 12 bases remaining between them. The CDR3: CASSQDGEGSNTEAFF. Here the CDR3 DNA reads TGTGCCAGCAGCCAAGATGGCGAGGGATCGAACACTGAAGCTTTCTTT.

This clonotype showed up many times. This rearrangement joins TRBV5-6 to TRBJ1-2; 8 bases line up with TRBD1. V shed 2 bases, J shed 4 bases, and the junction held 4 bases outside the gene matches. The CDR3 runs to 14 residues. Germline values: CDR1 SGHDT, CDR2 YYEEEE. CDR3 in DNA: TGTGCCAGCAGCTTAACAGGGGGTAGCTATGGCTACACCTTC. Its translation: CASSLTGGSYGYTF.

This clonotype has only a few counts. The genes are TRBV7-2 and TRBJ1-4; D gene ambiguous. The CDR3 is made up of 14 amino acids. The germline gives CDR1 SGHTA, CDR2 FQGNSA. Trimming shortened V by 3 bases and J by 6 bases, and 11 bases separated the two germline ends. The CDR3 DNA reads TGTGCCAGCAGCTTGGGTCAGTCATATGAAAAACTGTTTTTT. Translated: CASSLGQSYEKLFF. The whole variable domain, filled in from reference TRBV7-2 and TRBJ1-4, reads GAGVSQSPSNKVTEKGKDVELRCDPISGHTALYWYRQSLGQGLEFLIYFQGNSAPDKSGLPSDRFSAERTGGSVSTLTIQRTQQEDSAVYLCASSLGQSYEKLFFGSGTQLSVL.

The CDR3 spells CASSYGTSYEQYF. CDR3 DNA sequence: TGTGCCAGCAGTTACGGGACTAGCTACGAGCAGTACTTC. The chain recombines TRBV28 with TRBJ2-7; TRBD2 matches at 8 bases. Germline V gives CDR1 MDHEN, CDR2 SYDVKM. J was trimmed by 3 bases and V by 4 bases; bases with no gene match: 2. This CDR3 is 13 amino acids long.

This rearrangement joins TRBV20-1 to TRBJ2-7, with TRBD2 as a possible D gene (8 bases). The CDR3 runs to 14 residues. CDR1 is DFQATT and CDR2 is SNEGSKA in the germline V gene (reference sequence). V lost 4 bases to trimming and J lost 3 bases, with 16 bases between them. CDR3 in DNA: TGCAGTGCTATCCGGGACAGCGGGGGCTACGAGCAGTACTTC. Translation gives CSAIRDSGGYEQYF.

The chain employs TRBV28 and TRBJ2-3; 8 positions match TRBD2. Germline assignment: CDR1 MDHEN and CDR2 SYDVKM. The CDR3 runs 13 residues. V trimming: 6 bases; J trimming: 7 bases; junction bases outside the gene matches: 6. For the CDR3, the DNA is TGTGCCAGCAGGTCGGGGGGGATGAATACGCAGTATTTT. This encodes CASRSGGMNTQYF.

The V gene is TRBV2, the J gene TRBJ2-7; tentatively, D is TRBD2 (6 bases). Looked up from germline, CDR1 is SNHLY and CDR2 is FYNNEI. The length of the CDR3 is 15 residues. The germline V and J ends were trimmed by 5 bases and 7 bases, with 21 bases remaining between them. The CDR3 nucleotides read TGTGCCAGCAGTCGACCCGGGACCGGGGCGGGGGAGCAGTACTTC. Amino acids: CASSRPGTGAGEQYF.

This clonotype occurred a few times. The rearrangement joins TRBV12-3 or TRBV12-4 to TRBJ1-2; a weak D match, TRBD1 (5 bases). The CDR3 is 16 residues long. V was shortened by 0 bases and J by 5 bases, with 16 bases between the two germline ends. The CDR3 is CASSLATGGRSYGYTF. CDR3 coding DNA: TGTGCCAGCAGTTTAGCCACAGGAGGGCGGTCGTATGGCTACACCTTC.

This clonotype was found a few times. The chain couples TRBV5-5 to TRBJ2-1, with 10 bases that match TRBD2. V lost 0 bases, J lost 7 bases, and 4 bases stayed unmatched. Germline CDR1 SGHKS, CDR2 YYEKEE (reference sequence). The CDR3 is made up of 15 amino acids. The CDR3 sequence: CASSLVGLAFNEQFF. CDR3 nucleotide sequence: TGTGCCAGCAGCTTGGTGGGACTAGCGTTTAATGAGCAGTTCTTC.

V and J are TRBV7-3 and TRBJ2-1; the match to TRBD2 covers 8 bases. The CDR3 runs 16 residues. The germline V gene has CDR1 SGHTA and CDR2 FQGTGA. The J segment lost 5 bases and the V segment lost 2 bases, leaving 8 bases of the junction unmatched. CDR3 coding DNA: TGTGCCAGCAGCTTATTCGGCGGGAGGATCGACAATGAGCAGTTCTTC. Translation gives CASSLFGGRIDNEQFF.

DNA of the CDR3: TGCAGTGCTAGAGATCCGGACCGGGCGTTTGGCGAGCAGTACTTC. This translates into CSARDPDRAFGEQYF. J is TRBJ2-7 and V is TRBV20-1; no reliable D call. The CDR3 extends over 15 amino acids. V lost 0 bases and J 6 bases, leaving 18 bases between the germline ends. CDR1 is DFQATT, CDR2 SNEGSKA, per germline (reference sequence).

This clonotype was picked up a small number of times. The rearrangement uses TRBV29-1 and TRBJ2-5; D unclear. V shed 3 bases and J shed 6 bases, with 8 bases lying between them. CDR1 and CDR2 (germline): SQVTM, ANQGSEA. The CDR3 is made up of 11 amino acids. The CDR3 sequence: CSVEVEKTQYF. As DNA, the CDR3 is TGCAGCGTTGAGGTCGAGAAGACCCAGTACTTC.

V is TRBV29-1 and J is TRBJ1-1; TRBD1 agrees at 8 bases. Germline V gives CDR1 SQVTM, CDR2 ANQGSEA. The CDR3 loop spans 12 amino acids. V gave up 3 bases and J gave up 3 bases; unmatched junction bases: 0. CDR3 DNA: TGCAGCGTTGACAGGGGGCACACTGAAGCTTTCTTT. Translating it yields CSVDRGHTEAFF.

The chain links TRBV3-1 to TRBJ2-7; D gene unclear. With 3 bases removed from V and 7 bases from J, the gap between germline ends came to 10 bases. The CDR3 runs to 12 residues. Germline loops: CDR1 LGHDT, CDR2 YNNKEL (reference sequence). CDR3 protein: CASSHGPDEQYF. The CDR3 DNA reads TGTGCCAGCAGCCATGGACCTGATGAGCAGTACTTC.

The chain couples TRBV15 to TRBJ1-1; a possible D gene is TRBD1 (6 bases). Trimming removed 7 bases from V and 6 bases from J, with 18 bases in between. Germline values: CDR1 LNHNV, CDR2 YYDKDF (reference sequence). The CDR3 covers 14 residues. The CDR3 reads CATTQTHRDAEAFF. The CDR3 nucleotides are TGTGCCACCACACAAACGCACAGGGACGCTGAAGCTTTCTTT.

The chain has TRBV27 and TRBJ2-1, with 13 positions matching TRBD2. Germline V gene data show CDR1 as MNHEY and CDR2 as SMNVEV (reference sequence). CDR3 length equals 16 residues. Losses at the gene ends were 1 base for V and 9 bases for J; bases not matched to a gene: 6. The CDR3 region is CASSLFTSGGAGEQFF. In DNA form, the CDR3 reads TGTGCCAGCAGTTTATTTACTAGCGGGGGGGCTGGTGAGCAGTTCTTC.

The gene calls are TRBV20-1 and TRBJ1-5; 7 positions match TRBD1. The V gene's germline CDR1 is DFQATT and CDR2 SNEGSKA (reference sequence). The CDR3 consists of 14 residues. V dropped 6 bases and J dropped 7; count of bases not matched to a gene: 12. CDR3 loop: CSARRTGEGQPQHF. Written as DNA, the CDR3 is TGCAGTGCCAGGAGAACAGGGGAAGGACAGCCCCAGCATTTT.

Only a few counts were recorded for this clonotype. The V and J genes are TRBV6-2 or TRBV6-3 and TRBJ1-2; TRBD1 is a possible D gene (5 bases). The CDR3 runs to 12 residues. The germline V gene has CDR1 MNHEY and CDR2 SVGEGT. Trimming removed 6 bases from V and 6 bases from J, with 11 bases in between. CDR3 residues: CASSEGRDGYTF. For the CDR3, the DNA is TGTGCCAGCAGCGAGGGCAGGGATGGCTACACCTTC.

There are a few counts of this clonotype. This rearrangement joins TRBV15 to TRBJ1-2; the D gene is possibly TRBD1 (5 bases). Between the trimmed V and J ends, which lost 5 bases and 7 bases, there was a span of 17 bases. This CDR3 comprises 14 residues. The V gene's germline CDR1 is LNHNV and CDR2 YYDKDF (reference sequence). For the CDR3, the DNA is TGTGCCACCAGCCGAAGAGATGGGGCGGGTGGCTACACCTTC. As protein: CATSRRDGAGGYTF.